These 19 T cell receptor beta chains came from one sample sequenced in a study of radiotherapy plus CTLA-4 blockade in lung cancer. Only in-frame clones appear in the TCRdb table, and some are missing; sequencing was by immunoSEQ multiplex PCR. The sample has 80,000 to 95,000 clones, about four fifths seen once. Sample: peripheral blood, taken from a patient treated with radiotherapy plus ipilimumab. The origin of the receptors is a human donor with non-small cell lung cancer that progressed on radiotherapy plus ipilimumab.

The CDR3 DNA reads TGCAGCGCGAGGCCCTCGGGGGCGGGTGAGCAGTTCTTC. Its translation is CSARPSGAGEQFF. The rearrangement joins TRBV29-1 to TRBJ2-1; tentatively, D is TRBD1 or TRBD2 (6 bases each). V lost 7 bases and J 9 bases, leaving 19 bases between the germline ends. Germline lookup yields CDR1 SQVTM and CDR2 ANQGSEA. This CDR3 contains 13 residues.

V usage is TRBV9 and J usage is TRBJ1-3; D gene ambiguous. The CDR3 extends over 13 amino acids. V was shortened by 2 bases and J by 0 bases, with 3 bases between the two germline ends. CDR1 is SGDLS and CDR2 is YYNGEE in the germline V gene. CDR3 coding DNA: TGTGCCAGCAGCGTTCTCTCTGGAAACACCATATATTTT. It is translated as CASSVLSGNTIYF.

Note on this clone: A much bigger clone sits one base away, suggesting this may be a read error. This rearrangement joins TRBV7-9 to TRBJ2-7; D possibly corresponds to TRBD2 (5 bases). Germline assignment: CDR1 SEHNR and CDR2 FQNEAQ (reference sequence). Trimming removed 5 bases at V and 4 bases at J, with 6 bases between. The CDR3 has 11 amino acids. This chain's CDR3 is CASSRGYEQYF. The CDR3 DNA follows: TGTGCCAGCAGCCGAGGGTACGAGCAGTACTTC.

This chain links TRBV7-3 with TRBJ1-5, with D possibly TRBD1 on 5 matching bases. V lost 5 bases and J 7 bases, leaving 21 bases between the germline ends. The CDR3 totals 16 residues. In germline, CDR1 is SGHTA, CDR2 FQGTGA. The CDR3 reads CASSRRQTPYNQPQHF. In DNA form, the CDR3 reads TGTGCCAGCAGCCGGCGACAGACCCCCTACAACCAGCCCCAGCATTTT.

V usage is TRBV19 and J usage is TRBJ2-1; a possible D gene is TRBD1 (5 bases). Germline V CDR1 and CDR2: LNHDA, SQIVND (reference sequence). Trimming cost V 0 bases and J 5 bases, with 8 bases left between them. This CDR3 has 14 residues. CDR3 DNA sequence: TGTGCCAGTAGTATAGAGGGCAGGGACAATGAGCAGTTCTTC. Translating gives CASSIEGRDNEQFF.

This clone was seen just once. The genes are TRBV28 and TRBJ2-2; TRBD2 might be the D (5 bases). The CDR3 covers 17 residues. From germline, CDR1 is MDHEN and CDR2 SYDVKM. The V and J ends lost 5 bases and 7 bases respectively, with 23 bases between them. CDR3 sequence: CASSTYAGSTTFGELFF. CDR3 DNA: TGTGCCAGCAGTACTTATGCGGGCAGCACCACATTCGGGGAGCTGTTTTTT.

This chain links TRBV28 with TRBJ2-2; 7 nucleotides align to TRBD2. The CDR3 extends over 14 amino acids. V shed 6 bases, J shed 5 bases, and the junction held 6 bases outside the gene matches. CDR1 and CDR2 (germline): MDHEN, SYDVKM. Here the CDR3 DNA reads TGTGCCAGCAGCCCCTGGGGGGGGACCGGGGAGCTGTTTTTT. Its translation is CASSPWGGTGELFF.

The V and J genes are TRBV2 and TRBJ1-1; unclear D gene. V dropped 6 bases and J dropped 6 bases, with 20 bases sitting between them. In germline, CDR1 is SNHLY, CDR2 FYNNEI. The CDR3 has 15 amino acids. The CDR3, as DNA: TGTGCCAGCAGAGCCTATGCCGGGGTATCCGCTGAAGCTTTCTTT. Translation: CASRAYAGVSAEAFF.

This chain joins TRBV7-9 and TRBJ1-1; D is uncertain. The germline CDR1 and CDR2 sequences are SEHNR and FQNEAQ (reference sequence). Trimming removed 2 bases from V and 4 bases from J, with 14 bases in between. This CDR3 has 15 residues. CDR3 nucleotide sequence: TGTGCCAGCAGCTTACTTGACTCTTCTTTCACTGAAGCTTTCTTT. Translated, it gives CASSLLDSSFTEAFF.

The chain has TRBV5-1 and TRBJ2-1, with TRBD2 matching 13 bases. With V trimmed by 0 bases and J by 4 bases, 1 base remained unmatched. The CDR3 loop spans 16 amino acids. Germline V lookup: CDR1 SGHRS, CDR2 YFSETQ. CDR3 protein: CASSLVGLAGYNEQFF. DNA of the CDR3: TGCGCCAGCAGCTTGGTGGGACTAGCGGGATACAATGAGCAGTTCTTC.

V is TRBV9 and J is TRBJ2-2, with 7 bases lining up with TRBD2. The CDR3 has 16 amino acids. Germline-derived CDR1 and CDR2 are SGDLS and YYNGEE. Trimming at V came to 5 bases and at J to 5 bases, leaving 12 bases not matched to a gene. The CDR3 here is CASSGDRGGHTGELFF. As DNA, the CDR3 is TGTGCCAGCAGTGGGGATAGGGGAGGGCATACCGGGGAGCTGTTTTTT.

The chain is built from TRBV6-5 and TRBJ1-5; D unresolved. This CDR3 region has 14 residues. V was cut by 5 bases and J by 2 bases, with 10 bases left in between. From germline, CDR1 is MNHEY and CDR2 SVGAGI. The CDR3 region is CASSPTAGNQPQHF. The CDR3 DNA follows: TGTGCCAGCAGTCCAACAGCTGGCAATCAGCCCCAGCATTTT.

The genes are TRBV7-2 and TRBJ1-1, with TRBD1 matching over 9 bases. V shed 5 bases, J shed 6 bases, and the junction held 7 bases outside the gene matches. This CDR3 comprises 14 residues. Germline loops: CDR1 SGHTA, CDR2 FQGNSA. The DNA for the CDR3 is TGTGCCAGCAGCCTGGGACAGGGATATTCTGAAGCTTTCTTT. Its translation is CASSLGQGYSEAFF.

This clone has more than one count but fewer than ten. The rearrangement links TRBV6-6 to TRBJ2-1, with 8 bases matching TRBD2. The CDR3 is 14 amino acids. The germline V gene has CDR1 MNHNY and CDR2 SVGAGI (reference sequence). Trimming removed 8 bases from V and 5 bases from J; junction bases left unmatched: 8. CDR3 region: CASRAGGENNEQFF. Written as DNA, the CDR3 is TGTGCCAGCCGGGCGGGGGGCGAGAACAATGAGCAGTTCTTC.

The chain combines TRBV15 with TRBJ1-5; unclear D gene. CDR3 size: 14 residues. Germline values: CDR1 LNHNV, CDR2 YYDKDF (reference sequence). Trimming took off 4 bases at V and 6 bases at J, with 13 bases between the two ends. This chain's CDR3 is CATSIRRALQPQHF. CDR3 DNA: TGTGCCACCAGCATAAGGAGGGCCCTTCAGCCCCAGCATTTT.

This chain uses TRBV2 with TRBJ2-6; D remains unclear. Per the germline V gene, CDR1 is SNHLY and CDR2 is FYNNEI. The CDR3 consists of 14 residues. V was pared by 7 bases and J by 0 bases, with 7 bases between. The CDR3 reads CASIRYSGANVLTF. CDR3 coding DNA: TGTGCCAGCATCAGGTACTCTGGGGCCAACGTCCTGACTTTC.

The genes are TRBV27 and TRBJ1-4, with D maybe TRBD1 (5 bases). The CDR3 covers 15 residues. The germline V and J ends were trimmed by 2 bases and 7 bases, with 14 bases remaining between them. Looked up from germline, CDR1 is MNHEY and CDR2 is SMNVEV (reference sequence). The CDR3 reads CASSLTRGSSEKLFF. For the CDR3, the DNA is TGTGCCAGCAGTTTAACGAGGGGTTCGTCTGAAAAACTGTTTTTT.

The V call is TRBV28, the J call TRBJ1-4; D is uncertain. The CDR3 has 16 residues. CDR1 and CDR2 (germline): MDHEN, SYDVKM. V lost 3 bases and J 2 bases, leaving 13 bases between the germline ends. CDR3: CASSFQGPRTNEKLFF. Here the CDR3 DNA reads TGTGCCAGCAGTTTTCAAGGCCCAAGGACTAATGAAAAACTGTTTTTT. Full variable domain (outside the CDR3, taken from reference TRBV28 and TRBJ1-4): DVKVTQSSRYLVKRTGEKVFLECVQDMDHENMFWYRQDPGLGLRLIYFSYDVKMKEKGDIPEGYSVSREKKERFSLILESASTNQTSMYLCASSFQGPRTNEKLFFGSGTQLSVL.

The gene calls are TRBV30 and TRBJ2-5; D is ambiguous. This CDR3 is built from 12 residues. Per germline, CDR1 GTSNPN and CDR2 SVGIG (reference sequence). The V gene lost 3 bases and the J gene lost 3 bases, with 8 bases spanning the gap. The CDR3 nucleotides read TGTGCCTGGAGCCAGAGTGAAGAGACCCAGTACTTC. This gives the protein CAWSQSEETQYF.